These 3 T cell receptor beta chains share one sample of origin, sequenced in a study of T cell clones after liver transplantation. Only in-frame clones appear in the TCRdb table, and some are missing; sequencing was by immunoSEQ multiplex PCR. The data contain 45,000 to 55,000 clones, approximately 84% of them singletons. Material: CD4+ T cells from blood, obtained before liver transplant. These receptors came from a human donor who received a liver transplant.

The CDR3 DNA sequence: TGTGCCAGCAGTTTTATCAGGGGGGGTGAAAAACTGTTTTTT. It is translated as CASSFIRGGEKLFF. The J gene is TRBJ1-4, the V gene TRBV28, with 7 bases identical to TRBD1. Germline V gene lookup returns CDR1 MDHEN and CDR2 SYDVKM. The length of the CDR3 is 14 residues. The junction had 5 bases not matched to a gene; V was cut back by 3 bases and J by 7 bases.

The rearrangement joins TRBV30 to TRBJ2-1; TRBD2 aligns across 10 bases. CDR1 and CDR2 (germline): GTSNPN, SVGIG (reference sequence). Trimming took 0 bases from V and 4 from J; bases not matched to a gene: 3. The CDR3 runs to 15 residues. CDR3 protein: CAWSVGTSAYNEQFF. The CDR3 DNA follows: TGTGCCTGGAGTGTAGGGACTAGCGCTTACAATGAGCAGTTCTTC.

This clone occurred a few times. The chain carries TRBV30 and TRBJ2-7, with D hard to call. The CDR3 is 13 amino acids. V was shortened by 2 bases and J by 6 bases, with 14 bases between the two germline ends. Germline values: CDR1 GTSNPN, CDR2 SVGIG (reference sequence). CDR3 DNA: TGTGCCTGGAGTTCTGAAACCAGGTTCGAGCAGTACTTC. Amino acid sequence: CAWSSETRFEQYF. Based on the CDR3 plus reference TRBV30 and TRBJ2-7, the full variable domain is SQTIHQWPATLVQPVGSPLSLECTVEGTSNPNLYWYRQAAGRGLQLLFYSVGIGQISSEVPQNLSASRPQDRQFILSSKKLLLSDSGFYLCAWSSETRFEQYFGPGTRLTVT.